Included here is one T cell receptor beta chain sequence, with context. Methods used by the authors: Researchers report that nucleated cell counts were estimated from reference gene primer amplification. TCRdb's table, derived via immunoSEQ multiplex PCR, lists solely in-frame clones and lacks some. That table furnishes V, J and clone size, whereas the DNA furnished D and trimming. The data hold about 110,000 clones, with approximately 78% observed a single time. The trim removed 4 bases at V and 1 base at J, leaving 10 bases unmatched. The CDR3 is 16 amino acids. Germline V CDR1 and CDR2: SGHRS, YFSETQ. This entry comes from a study of blood T cell repertoires in COVID-19. Study in general: The samples span acute and convalescent COVID-19 from the United States, Italy and Spain. In each case, the material was cDNA or gDNA derived from T cells, B-cell-depleted T cells, or PBMCs.

The chain carries TRBV5-1 and TRBJ1-1; 7 nucleotides align to TRBD1. This receptor was identified in a man between 65 and 85 years old with acute or convalescent COVID-19. Sequencing used peripheral blood. The CDR3 reads CASSGNRQGPNTEAFF. In nucleotides, the CDR3 is TGCGCCAGCAGCGGAAACAGACAGGGACCGAACACTGAAGCTTTCTTT.